The clone carrying this T cell receptor (beta chain) occurred a few times. What it binds is not known. This record comes from a study of CD8 T cells in ankylosing spondylitis. TCRdb itself ran the 5' RACE reads through MiXCR, one entry per CDR3 protein. Of some 92,000 distinct CDR3 sequences in the sample, 27% were seen once. Notes on the study in general: Disease-linked clones were CD8+ and relatively rare in peripheral blood.

The germline gives CDR1 ENHRY, CDR2 SYGVKD. The V end was cut by 2 bases, the J end by 2 bases, with 13 bases between. The CDR3 consists of 16 residues. This clonotype was obtained from a male donor with ankylosing spondylitis or in good health (not recorded which). The chain is built from TRBV10-3 and TRBJ1-5, with D perhaps matching TRBD1 (5 bases). The source material was blood, either unsorted or a sorted T cell fraction (not recorded which). CDR3 nucleotide sequence: TGTGCCATCAGTGAGGTTGGGGGGAAAGGCAATCAGCCCCAGCATTTT. As protein: CAISEVGGKGNQPQHF.